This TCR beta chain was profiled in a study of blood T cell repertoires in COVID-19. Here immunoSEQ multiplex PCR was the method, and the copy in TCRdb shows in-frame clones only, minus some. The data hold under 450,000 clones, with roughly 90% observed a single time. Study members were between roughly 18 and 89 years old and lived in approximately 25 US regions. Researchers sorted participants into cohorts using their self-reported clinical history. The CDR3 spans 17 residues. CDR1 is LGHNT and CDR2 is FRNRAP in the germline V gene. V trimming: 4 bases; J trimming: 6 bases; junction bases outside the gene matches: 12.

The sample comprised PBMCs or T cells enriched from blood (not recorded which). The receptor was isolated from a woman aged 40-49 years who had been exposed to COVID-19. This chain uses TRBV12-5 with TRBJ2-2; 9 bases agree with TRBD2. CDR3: CASGSGGRAVRSGELFF. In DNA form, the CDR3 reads TGTGCTAGTGGTTCGGGCGGGAGGGCCGTTAGATCCGGGGAGCTGTTTTTT.